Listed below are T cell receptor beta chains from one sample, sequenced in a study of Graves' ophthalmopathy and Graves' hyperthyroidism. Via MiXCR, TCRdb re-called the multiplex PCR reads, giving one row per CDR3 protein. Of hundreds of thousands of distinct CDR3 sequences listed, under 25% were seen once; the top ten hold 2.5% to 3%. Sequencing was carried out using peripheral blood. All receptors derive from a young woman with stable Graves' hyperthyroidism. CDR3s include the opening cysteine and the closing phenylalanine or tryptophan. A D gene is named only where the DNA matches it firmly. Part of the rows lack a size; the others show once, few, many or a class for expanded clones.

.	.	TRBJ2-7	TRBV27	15	TGTGCCAGCAGTCCAGGTCGTTGGCCCGATAACGAGCAGTACTTC	CASSPGRWPDNEQYF
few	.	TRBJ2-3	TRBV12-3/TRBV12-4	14	TGTGCCAGCAGTTTTAGGCGGGACAGTGGGACGCAGTATTTT	CASSFRRDSGTQYF
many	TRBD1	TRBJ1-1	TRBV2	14	TGTGCCAGACTAACCCGGGACAGGGGCGCTGAAGCTTTCTTT	CARLTRDRGAEAFF
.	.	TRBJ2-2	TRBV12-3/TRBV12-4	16	TGTGCCAGCAGACGATCATGGGACACCTTGTTCGGGGAGCTGTTTTTT	CASRRSWDTLFGELFF
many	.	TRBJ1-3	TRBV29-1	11	TGCAGCGTTGGATCCGGAAACACCATATATTTT	CSVGSGNTIYF
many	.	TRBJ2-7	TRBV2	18	TGTGCCAGCAGTCGACTGGCCACTATGAACTCAGGGGTGGAGGAGCAGTACTTC	CASSRLATMNSGVEEQYF
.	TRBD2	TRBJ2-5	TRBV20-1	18	TGCAGTGCTAGAGATACGGGACTAGCGATACGGCCCGTGGAGACCCAGTACTTC	CSARDTGLAIRPVETQYF
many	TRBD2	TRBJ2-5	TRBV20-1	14	TGCAGTGCCGAGACTAGCGGGAGTCTGATGACCCAGTACTTC	CSAETSGSLMTQYF
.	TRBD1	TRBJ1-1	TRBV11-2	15	TGTGCCAGCAGCTTCTACAGGGGGCGCGATCCTGAAGCTTTCTTT	CASSFYRGRDPEAFF
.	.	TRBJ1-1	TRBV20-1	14	TGCAGTGCTAGTCGTACTTCAGGGAGGGCTGAAGCTTTCTTT	CSASRTSGRAEAFF
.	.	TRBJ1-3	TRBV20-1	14	TGCAGTGCTAGAGATCCAGGTGGTGGAAACACCATATATTTT	CSARDPGGGNTIYF
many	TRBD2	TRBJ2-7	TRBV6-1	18	TGTGCCAGCAGTGCCCGGACTAGCGGTACCGCGAGCTCCTACGAGCAGTACTTC	CASSARTSGTASSYEQYF
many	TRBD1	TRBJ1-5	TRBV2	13	TGTGCCAGCAGTCAGACAGGGGTCCAGCCCCAGCATTTT	CASSQTGVQPQHF
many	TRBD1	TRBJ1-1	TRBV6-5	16	TGTGCCAGCAGTTGGGGACAGGGGGTTGATAGCACTGAAGCTTTCTTT	CASSWGQGVDSTEAFF
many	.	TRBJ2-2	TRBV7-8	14	TGTGCCAGCAGCATATACGGGGCGGACGGGGAGCTGTTTTTT	CASSIYGADGELFF
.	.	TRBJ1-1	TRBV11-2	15	TGTGCCAGCAGCTTAGATTCTACGGGGCCCTTAGAAGCTTTCTTT	CASSLDSTGPLEAFF
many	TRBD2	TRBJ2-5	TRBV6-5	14	TGTGCCAGCACCTTGGGAGGGGAACAAGAGACCCAGTACTTC	CASTLGGEQETQYF
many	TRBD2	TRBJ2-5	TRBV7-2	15	TGTGCCAGCTCCTTCCCCAGCGGGAGAGGCGAGACCCAGTACTTC	CASSFPSGRGETQYF
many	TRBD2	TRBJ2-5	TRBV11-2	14	TGTGCCAGCAGCCCCGGACTAGCGTTGGAGACCCAGTACTTC	CASSPGLALETQYF
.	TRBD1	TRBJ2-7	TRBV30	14	TGTGCCTGGACCGTCCGGGACAGGTCCTACGAGCAGTGCTTC	CAWTVRDRSYEQCF
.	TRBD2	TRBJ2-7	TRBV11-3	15	TGTGCCAGCAGCCCGGGACTAGCGGGAGTGAACGAGCAGTACTTC	CASSPGLAGVNEQYF
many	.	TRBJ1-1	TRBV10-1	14	TGCGCCAGCAGTGAATCGGGGAAGGACACTGAAGCTTTCTTT	CASSESGKDTEAFF
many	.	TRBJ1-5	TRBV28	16	TGTGCCAGCAGTTTATTGGGCCAGCCGAGCAATCAGCCCCAGCATTTT	CASSLLGQPSNQPQHF
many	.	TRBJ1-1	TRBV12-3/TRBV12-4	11	TGTGCCAGCAGTAAGAGCCCAGGGGCTTTCTTT	CASSKSPGAFF
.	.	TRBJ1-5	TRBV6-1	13	TGTGCCAGCAGGTCCGGACAGAATCAGCCCCAGCATTTT	CASRSGQNQPQHF
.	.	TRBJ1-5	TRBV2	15	TGTGCCAGCAGTGGGAACATGGAGGGCAATCAGCCCCAGCATTTT	CASSGNMEGNQPQHF
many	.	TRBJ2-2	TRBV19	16	TGTGCCAGTAGTGTGGGACTCCCAACGAACACCGGGGAGCTGTTTTTT	CASSVGLPTNTGELFF
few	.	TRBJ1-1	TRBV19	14	TGTGCCAGTGGCCTCACAGGGATGAGCACTGAAGCTTTCTTT	CASGLTGMSTEAFF
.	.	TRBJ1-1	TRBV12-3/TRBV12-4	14	TGTGCCAGCAGTTTAGGGGGGACTTACACTGAAGCTTTCTTT	CASSLGGTYTEAFF
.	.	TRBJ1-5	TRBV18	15	TGTGCCAGCTCACCCATTCGGGGTGTCAGTCAGCCCCAGCATTTT	CASSPIRGVSQPQHF
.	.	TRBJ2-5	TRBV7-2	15	TGTGCCAGCAGTGACACGGGACCCGTAAAAGAGACCCAGTACTTC	CASSDTGPVKETQYF
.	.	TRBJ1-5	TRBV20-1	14	TGCAGTGCTAGGGTCGGGGGGTTCAGTCAGCCCCAGCATTTT	CSARVGGFSQPQHF
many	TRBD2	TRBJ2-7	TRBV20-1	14	TGCAGTGCTTCGAACCCGACTAGCGGCTACGAGCAGTACTTC	CSASNPTSGYEQYF
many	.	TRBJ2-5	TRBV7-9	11	TGTGCCAGCAGCAAGTCGGAGACCCAGTACTTC	CASSKSETQYF
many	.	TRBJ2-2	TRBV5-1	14	TGCGCCAGCGGACCGGGACTGAGCACCGGGGAGCTGTTTTTT	CASGPGLSTGELFF
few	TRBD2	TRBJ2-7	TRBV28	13	TGTGCCAGCGTAGCGGGGAGCTCCTACGAGCAGTACTTC	CASVAGSSYEQYF